The 12 T cell receptor beta chains presented below share a single source sample, sequenced in a study of blood T cell repertoires in COVID-19. Here immunoSEQ multiplex PCR was the method, and the copy in TCRdb shows in-frame clones only, minus some. Among more than 95,000 clones, roughly 82% were seen once, and the ten largest hold roughly 5%. The sequencing sample was made of peripheral blood. Receptors were obtained from a man aged 55 to 70 with acute or convalescent COVID-19.

This chain uses TRBV28 with TRBJ2-3; 9 nucleotides line up with TRBD1. This CDR3 region has 16 residues. J gave up 5 bases and V 4 bases, and 10 bases lay outside the gene matches. Germline-derived CDR1 and CDR2 are MDHEN and SYDVKM. For the CDR3, the DNA is TGTGCCAGCAGTTCATTCCCGGGACAGGGAGGAGATACGCAGTATTTT. Its translation: CASSSFPGQGGDTQYF.

The chain links TRBV19 to TRBJ1-5, with D perhaps matching TRBD1 (5 bases). The CDR3 runs to 14 residues. Germline CDR1 is LNHDA and CDR2 is SQIVND (reference sequence). V was cut by 6 bases and J by 4 bases, with 13 bases left in between. The CDR3 here is CASRPWGGNQPQHF. For the CDR3, the DNA is TGTGCCAGTAGACCCTGGGGGGGGAATCAGCCCCAGCATTTT.

This chain's CDR3 is CASSSGLAEYNEQFF. In nucleotides, the CDR3 is TGTGCCAGCAGCTCGGGACTAGCGGAATACAATGAGCAGTTCTTC. The chain couples TRBV5-5 to TRBJ2-1; TRBD2 aligns across 11 bases. CDR1 SGHKS and CDR2 YYEKEE come from the germline V gene (reference sequence). The CDR3 totals 15 residues. V shed 3 bases and J 4 bases; nucleotides not matched to a gene: 3.

This clone was seen more than once but under ten times. The chain uses TRBV25-1 and TRBJ1-1; D gene unclear. The germline gives CDR1 MGHDK, CDR2 SYGVNS. V was trimmed by 5 bases and J by 7 bases, leaving 11 bases between them. CDR3 length: 12 amino acids. The CDR3 DNA reads as TGTGCCAGCAGTTCGTACCGGTTTGAAGCTTTCTTT. This sequence encodes CASSSYRFEAFF.

In DNA form, the CDR3 reads TGTGCCAGCGGTACGGGGAACACTGAAGCTTTCTTT. Amino acids: CASGTGNTEAFF. This rearrangement joins TRBV2 to TRBJ1-1, with no clear D. CDR1 and CDR2 (germline): SNHLY, FYNNEI. There are 12 residues in the CDR3. V shed 8 bases and J shed 1 base, with 8 bases lying between them.

The J gene is TRBJ1-2, the V gene TRBV14, with D perhaps TRBD1 (5 bases). Germline loops: CDR1 SGHDN, CDR2 FVKESK. The V gene lost 4 bases and the J gene lost 2 bases, with 14 bases spanning the gap. The CDR3 is 15 amino acids. Here the CDR3 reads CASSLTGQGNYGYTF. The CDR3 region has the DNA TGTGCCAGCAGCCTCACAGGCCAGGGAAACTATGGCTACACCTTC.

The rearrangement joins TRBV11-1 to TRBJ2-2; possibly TRBD2 for D (6 bases). Per the germline V gene, CDR1 is SGHAT and CDR2 is FQDESV (reference sequence). The CDR3 covers 14 residues. V was cut by 2 bases and J by 6 bases, with 10 bases left in between. CDR3 coding DNA: TGTGCCAGCAGCTTATCTGGGGAGGCCGGGGAGCTGTTTTTT. Protein sequence: CASSLSGEAGELFF.

V usage is TRBV7-6 and J usage is TRBJ2-2; 12 bases align to TRBD2. V dropped 1 base and J dropped 0; count of bases not matched to a gene: 3. Germline V gene data show CDR1 as SGHVS and CDR2 as FNYEAQ. The CDR3 has 18 residues. CDR3 bases: TGTGCCAGCAGCTTAGGGTCTAGCGGGAGGGCGAACACCGGGGAGCTGTTTTTT. This sequence encodes CASSLGSSGRANTGELFF.

The CDR3 DNA follows: TGTGCCACCCGCCGGGACAGTAACAATGAGCAGTTCTTC. This translates into CATRRDSNNEQFF. The rearrangement uses TRBV2 and TRBJ2-1, with 7 nucleotides matching TRBD1. The CDR3 loop spans 13 amino acids. From germline, CDR1 is SNHLY and CDR2 FYNNEI. The junction had 8 bases not matched to a gene; V was cut back by 10 bases and J by 5 bases.

In this sample, this clone turned up once. The rearrangement uses TRBV12-3 or TRBV12-4 and TRBJ2-7; D unresolved. The V end was cut by 6 bases, the J end by 0 bases, with 6 bases between. The CDR3 runs to 12 residues. CDR3 in DNA: TGTGCCAGCAGCCCAAACTCCTACGAGCAGTACTTC. The encoded protein is CASSPNSYEQYF.

The rearrangement uses TRBV5-1 and TRBJ1-6; D is unresolved. The CDR3 runs to 14 residues. CDR1 SGHRS and CDR2 YFSETQ come from the germline V gene. V lost 0 bases, J lost 7 bases, and 8 bases lay in between. CDR3 region: CASSLVGANSPLHF. In nucleotides, the CDR3 is TGCGCCAGCAGCTTGGTTGGAGCAAATTCACCCCTCCACTTT.

The rearrangement joins TRBV6-6 to TRBJ1-4; 10 bases match TRBD1. CDR3 length equals 15 residues. Germline CDR1 and CDR2: MNHNY and SVGAGI (reference sequence). The junction had 9 bases not matched to a gene; V was cut back by 6 bases and J by 8 bases. Here the CDR3 reads CASREPGQGYEKLFF. DNA of the CDR3: TGTGCCAGCAGGGAACCGGGACAGGGGTACGAAAAACTGTTTTTT.